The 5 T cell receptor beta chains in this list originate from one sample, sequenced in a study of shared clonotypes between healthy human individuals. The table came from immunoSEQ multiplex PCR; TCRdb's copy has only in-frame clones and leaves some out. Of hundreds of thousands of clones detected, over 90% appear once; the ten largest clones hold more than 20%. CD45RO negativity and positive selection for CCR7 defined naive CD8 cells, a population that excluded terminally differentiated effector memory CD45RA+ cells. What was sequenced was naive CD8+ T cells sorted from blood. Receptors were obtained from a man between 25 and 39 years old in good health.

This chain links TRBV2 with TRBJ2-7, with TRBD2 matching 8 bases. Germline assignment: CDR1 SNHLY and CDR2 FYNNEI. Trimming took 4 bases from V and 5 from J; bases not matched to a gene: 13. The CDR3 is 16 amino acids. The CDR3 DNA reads TGTGCCAGCAGTGTATCTCCAGCGGGAGTATACGACGAGCAGTACTTC. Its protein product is CASSVSPAGVYDEQYF.

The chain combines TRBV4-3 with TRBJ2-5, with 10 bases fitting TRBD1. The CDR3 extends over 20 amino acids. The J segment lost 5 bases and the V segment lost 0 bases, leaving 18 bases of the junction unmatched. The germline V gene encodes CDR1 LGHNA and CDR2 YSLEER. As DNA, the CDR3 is TGCGCCAGCAGCCAAGATCTTACCGAGACAGGGGGCGCTGAGGGGGAGACCCAGTACTTC. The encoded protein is CASSQDLTETGGAEGETQYF.

Here the CDR3 DNA reads TGTGCCAGCAGCTCGACAGGGAGCCATCAGCCCCAGCATTTT. Translated, it gives CASSSTGSHQPQHF. This chain connects TRBV6-5 to TRBJ1-5, with 7 bases aligning to TRBD1. In germline, CDR1 is MNHEY, CDR2 SVGAGI. This CDR3 spans 14 amino acids. Trimming at V came to 6 bases and at J to 5 bases, leaving 7 bases not matched to a gene.

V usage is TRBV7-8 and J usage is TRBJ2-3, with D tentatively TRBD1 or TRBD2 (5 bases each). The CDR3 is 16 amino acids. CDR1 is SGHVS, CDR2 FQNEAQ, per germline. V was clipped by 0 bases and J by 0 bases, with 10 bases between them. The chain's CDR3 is CASSLAGWGSTDTQYF. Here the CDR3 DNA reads TGTGCCAGCAGCTTAGCGGGATGGGGGAGCACAGATACGCAGTATTTT.

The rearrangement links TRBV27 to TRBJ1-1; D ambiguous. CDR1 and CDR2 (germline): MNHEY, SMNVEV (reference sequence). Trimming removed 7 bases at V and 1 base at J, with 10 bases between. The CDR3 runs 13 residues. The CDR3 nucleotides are TGTGCCAGCATTTCCCTCCCGAACACTGAAGCTTTCTTT. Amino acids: CASISLPNTEAFF.